Listed here is a single T cell receptor (beta chain). The target antigen is unknown. The data were taken from a study of identifying expanded T cells in peripheral blood. Trimming took off 0 bases at V and 5 bases at J, with 4 bases between the two ends. This CDR3 has 12 residues. CDR1 is LGHNA, CDR2 YNFKEQ, per germline. TCRdb keeps only in-frame clones here, not all; method: immunoSEQ multiplex PCR. The data contain about 82,000 clones, 85% to 90% of them singletons. Whole-study findings and limits: Clone count variance between roughly 2-week samples rose with total template count.

Collection occurred without any documented infections or immune events in donors. What was sequenced was blood. V gene TRBV4-2 combines with J gene TRBJ1-2, with D uncertain. This receptor was identified in a person aged 18-69 years in good health. CDR3 DNA: TGTGCCAGCAGCCAAGATGTGTATGGCTACACCTTC. It is translated as CASSQDVYGYTF.